This T cell receptor (beta chain) was sequenced for a study of blood T cell repertoires in COVID-19. At the level of the study: The cDNA or gDNA used as material had been derived from T cells, B-cell-depleted T cells, or PBMCs.

As originally analysed: Nucleated cell counts were estimated from reference gene primer amplification. The assay was immunoSEQ multiplex PCR, and TCRdb's table has in-frame clones only and misses some. That table is the source of V, J and clone size, and D and trimming were worked out from the DNA. The data hold 300,000 to 350,000 clones, with 90% observed a single time. Enrolled through a virtual design, the participants were between roughly 18 and 95 years of age and came from fewer than 30 US areas. Cohorts were assigned according to the clinical history that participants reported. Trimming removed 3 bases at V and 3 bases at J, with 6 bases between. The CDR3 spans 12 residues.

Sample: PBMCs or T cells enriched from blood (not recorded which). The origin of this receptor is a woman in her late teens or twenties with acute COVID-19. The V and J genes are TRBV12-3 or TRBV12-4 and TRBJ2-7; no reliable D call. In DNA form, the CDR3 reads TGTGCCAGCAGTTTCACTGGCTACGAGCAGTACTTC. Amino acid sequence: CASSFTGYEQYF.